This record covers a single T cell receptor (beta chain). Its matching antigen is unknown. This specimen belongs to a study of T cells after yellow fever vaccination. Looking at the study overall: With SMART-Seq v4 Ultra Low Input, the fractions containing low cell numbers were prepared. Findings and caveats of the study: Contaminants from the bulk population, in the form of abundant clonotypes, could be found in FACS-sorted repertoires. Overlap between CD4 and CD8 compartments was detected for a small share of clonotypes.

TCR cDNA, made by 5'RACE template switching, carried an added universal primer site and UMIs. TCRdb re-called the 5' RACE reads through MiXCR, storing one row per CDR3 protein. Of roughly 310,000 distinct CDR3 sequences listed, roughly 8.7% are singletons. Germline CDR1 reads MGHRA; CDR2 reads YSYEKL. The V segment lost 4 bases and the J segment 4 bases; nucleotides outside the gene matches: 10. This CDR3 has 16 amino acids. This chain links TRBV4-1 with TRBJ1-5, with 7 bases matching TRBD1. The specimen was PBMCs, collected on the day of the first yellow fever vaccination. The source is a young man who received the YFV17D yellow fever vaccine. The CDR3 region is CASSRTGTVDNQPQHF. CDR3 DNA sequence: TGCGCCAGCAGCCGGACCGGGACAGTAGATAATCAGCCCCAGCATTTT.